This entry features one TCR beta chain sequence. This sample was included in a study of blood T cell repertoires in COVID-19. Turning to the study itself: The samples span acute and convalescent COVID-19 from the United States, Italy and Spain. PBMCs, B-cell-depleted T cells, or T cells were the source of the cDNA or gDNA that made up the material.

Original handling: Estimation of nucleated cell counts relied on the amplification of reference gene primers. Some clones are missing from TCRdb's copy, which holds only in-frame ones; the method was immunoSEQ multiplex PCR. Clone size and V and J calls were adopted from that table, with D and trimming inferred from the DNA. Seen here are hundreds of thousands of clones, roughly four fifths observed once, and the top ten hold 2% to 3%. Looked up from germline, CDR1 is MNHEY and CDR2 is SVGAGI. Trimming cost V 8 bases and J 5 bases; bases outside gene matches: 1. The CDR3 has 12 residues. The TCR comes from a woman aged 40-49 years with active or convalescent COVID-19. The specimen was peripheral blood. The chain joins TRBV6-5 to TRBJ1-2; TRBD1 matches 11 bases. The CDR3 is CASGTGGYGYTF. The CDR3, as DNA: TGTGCCAGCGGGACAGGGGGTTATGGCTACACCTTC.